These 31 T cell receptor beta chains were all obtained from the same sample, sequenced in a study of T cell responses to AZD1222 COVID-19 vaccine. Sequenced by immunoSEQ multiplex PCR; TCRdb stores in-frame clones only, minus some. The sample records approximately 160,000 clones, approximately 89% being singletons. The sequencing used peripheral blood, collected on day 0 of AZD1222 vaccination. All receptors derive from an adult in good health.

The V call is TRBV14, the J call TRBJ2-3; 12 bases are a match to TRBD2. The CDR3 runs 18 residues. Germline V gene data show CDR1 as SGHDN and CDR2 as FVKESK. Trimming cost V 4 bases and J 1 base; bases outside gene matches: 9. CDR3 in DNA: TGTGCCAGCAGCCTTGGACTAGCGGGAAGAGGGGGCACAGATACGCAGTATTTT. As protein: CASSLGLAGRGGTDTQYF. Combining the CDR3 with reference TRBV14 and TRBJ2-3 gives the whole variable domain EAGVTQFPSHSVIEKGQTVTLRCDPISGHDNLYWYRRVMGKEIKFLLHFVKESKQDESGMPNNRFLAERTGGTYSTLKVQPAELEDSGVYFCASSLGLAGRGGTDTQYFGPGTRLTVL.

The chain has TRBV4-2 and TRBJ2-7; TRBD1 might be the D (5 bases). Germline V gene lookup returns CDR1 LGHNA and CDR2 YNFKEQ. The length of the CDR3 is 15 residues. V dropped 0 bases and J dropped 0 bases, with 9 bases sitting between them. CDR3 loop: CASSQDRVSSYEQYF. In DNA, the CDR3 is TGTGCCAGCAGCCAAGACAGGGTAAGCTCCTACGAGCAGTACTTC.

The chain links TRBV6-2 or TRBV6-3 to TRBJ2-7; 11 bases match TRBD2. The ends lost 4 bases at V and 0 bases at J; junction bases unmatched: 14. The CDR3 extends over 19 amino acids. Germline values: CDR1 MNHEY, CDR2 SVGEGT. The CDR3 nucleotides read TGTGCCAGCAGTTCTATCGTACCAGCTAGCGGGAGGTTCTCCTACGAGCAGTACTTC. This gives the protein CASSSIVPASGRFSYEQYF.

This rearrangement joins TRBV18 to TRBJ2-7; D is uncertain. Germline V lookup: CDR1 KGHSH, CDR2 LQKENI. The length of the CDR3 is 16 residues. Deletions cut 1 base from V and 2 bases from J, with 15 bases between. Here the CDR3 DNA reads TGTGCCAGCTCACCACTGCTACGACAACCCCCCTACGAGCAGTACTTC. Translated: CASSPLLRQPPYEQYF.

This chain connects TRBV24-1 to TRBJ1-1, with D perhaps matching TRBD1 (5 bases). The germline gives CDR1 KGHDR, CDR2 SFDVKD. The V end was cut by 7 bases, the J end by 0 bases, with 8 bases between. The CDR3 consists of 13 residues. CDR3 in DNA: TGTGCCACCAGGGACACCATGAACACTGAAGCTTTCTTT. Encoded protein: CATRDTMNTEAFF.

This clone was recorded only once. This rearrangement joins TRBV9 to TRBJ1-5; D uncertain. Deletions cut 4 bases from V and 3 bases from J, with 14 bases between. Germline CDR1 is SGDLS and CDR2 is YYNGEE. The CDR3 consists of 15 residues. CDR3 region: CASSLDGQPNQPQHF. DNA of the CDR3: TGTGCCAGCAGCCTCGATGGTCAGCCCAATCAGCCCCAGCATTTT.

This clone appeared a single time. The chain recombines TRBV7-2 with TRBJ2-3; 7 bases line up with TRBD1. The CDR3 runs 16 residues. After removal of 5 bases from V and 4 bases from J, the junction contained 12 bases not matched to a gene. CDR1 is SGHTA, CDR2 FQGNSA, per germline. CDR3 DNA sequence: TGTGCCAGCAGCCAGCGCACCTGGACAGGTGCAGATACGCAGTATTTT. Protein product: CASSQRTWTGADTQYF.

The sample holds one count of this clone. The DNA of the CDR3 is TGTGCCAGCAGCTTAACCGCGGGGCTGTTTTTT. This encodes CASSLTAGLFF. The chain joins TRBV7-9 to TRBJ2-2, with a tentative D call TRBD2 (5 bases). CDR1 and CDR2 from the germline V gene are SEHNR and FQNEAQ (reference sequence). The length of the CDR3 is 11 residues. V gave up 2 bases and J gave up 13 bases, with 8 bases separating them.

This clone was seen once. CDR3 sequence reads: CASSLPLPTSGSPEQYF. CDR3 nucleotides: TGTGCCAGCAGTCTCCCCCTCCCGACTAGCGGGAGCCCCGAGCAGTACTTC. V gene TRBV28 combines with J gene TRBJ2-7; TRBD2 aligns across 12 bases. Germline V gives CDR1 MDHEN, CDR2 SYDVKM. CDR3 length: 17 residues. V was clipped by 5 bases and J by 6 bases; unmatched bases: 14.

The CDR3 DNA is TGTGCCAGCAGTGTTGCAGGGAGCTCCTACGAGCAGTACTTC. Its protein product is CASSVAGSSYEQYF. V usage is TRBV25-1 and J usage is TRBJ2-7, with D perhaps matching TRBD1 or TRBD2 (5 bases each). The germline gives CDR1 MGHDK, CDR2 SYGVNS. The CDR3 has 14 amino acids. V shed 4 bases and J shed 0 bases, with 10 bases lying between them.

The chain has TRBV11-3 and TRBJ1-2; TRBD1 matches at 9 bases. Looked up from germline, CDR1 is SGHNT and CDR2 is YENEEA. The CDR3 sequence is 16 residues long. Trimming at V came to 3 bases and at J to 3 bases, leaving 8 bases not matched to a gene. The CDR3 region is CASSFNGQGKDYGYTF. The CDR3 region has the DNA TGTGCCAGCAGCTTCAACGGACAGGGGAAGGACTATGGCTACACCTTC.

The V and J genes are TRBV27 and TRBJ2-2; D may be TRBD2 (6 bases). The CDR3 spans 14 residues. V gave up 2 bases and J gave up 5 bases, with 9 bases separating them. Germline CDR1 and CDR2: MNHEY and SMNVEV (reference sequence). The CDR3 nucleotides read TGTGCCAGCAGTTTAGGACTATCGACCGGGGAGCTGTTTTTT. Encoded protein: CASSLGLSTGELFF.

This clone was observed once. The chain links TRBV18 to TRBJ2-5, with 7 bases that match TRBD1. Germline V gene data show CDR1 as KGHSH and CDR2 as LQKENI. The junction had 12 bases not matched to a gene; V was cut back by 7 bases and J by 4 bases. The CDR3 runs 15 residues. CDR3 DNA: TGTGCCAGCTTTGGAGGACAGGATTTTGGAGAGACCCAGTACTTC. It is translated as CASFGGQDFGETQYF. The variable domain in full, with the rest retrieved from reference TRBV18 and TRBJ2-5, is NAGVMQNPRHLVRRRGQEARLRCSPMKGHSHVYWYRQLPEEGLKFMVYLQKENIIDESGMPKERFSAEFPKEGPSILRIQQVVRGDSAAYFCASFGGQDFGETQYFGPGTRLLVL.

This rearrangement joins TRBV15 to TRBJ1-6, with D possibly TRBD1 on 6 matching bases. The V end was cut by 3 bases, the J end by 14 bases, with 11 bases between. Germline CDR1 and CDR2: LNHNV and YYDKDF (reference sequence). The CDR3 consists of 12 residues. CDR3 bases: TGTGCCACCAGCAGCAACAGGGTATCCCTCCACTTT. Its translation: CATSSNRVSLHF.

This chain uses TRBV3-1 (or the pseudogene TRBV3-2) with TRBJ2-3; 7 positions match TRBD2. Germline values: CDR1 LGHDT, CDR2 YNNKEL (reference sequence). J lost 0 bases, V lost 9 bases, and 9 bases had no gene match. The CDR3 spans 15 residues. CDR3 amino acids: CASPPSGVSTDTQYF. Here the CDR3 DNA reads TGTGCCAGTCCCCCTAGCGGAGTAAGCACAGATACGCAGTATTTT.

Details on this clone: Other DNA sequences of this sample code for an identical CDR3. The CDR3 is CASSLTDTEAFF. Here the CDR3 DNA reads TGTGCCAGCAGCCTGACTGACACTGAAGCTTTCTTT. The genes are TRBV5-5 and TRBJ1-1; no clear D gene. There are 12 residues in the CDR3. The V gene's germline CDR1 is SGHKS and CDR2 YYEKEE (reference sequence). Trimming took off 4 bases at V and 3 bases at J, with 7 bases between the two ends.

This clone appeared a single time. The V call is TRBV5-4, the J call TRBJ2-2; D call uncertain. The CDR3 contains 16 residues. Per the germline V gene, CDR1 is SGHNT and CDR2 is YYREEE (reference sequence). V lost 0 bases and J lost 0, with 9 bases in between. For the CDR3, the DNA is TGTGCCAGCAGCTTGGATGTCACCTCGAACACCGGGGAGCTGTTTTTT. This encodes CASSLDVTSNTGELFF.

V and J are TRBV28 and TRBJ2-1, with 10 bases lining up with TRBD2. Trimming cost V 8 bases and J 8 bases; bases outside gene matches: 9. The CDR3 is 14 residues long. Germline V lookup: CDR1 MDHEN, CDR2 SYDVKM. In nucleotides, the CDR3 is TGTGCCAGCGGCCTTACTAGCGGGAACCATGAGCAGTTCTTC. Translation gives CASGLTSGNHEQFF.

This clone was detected only a few times. V gene TRBV4-2 combines with J gene TRBJ1-2; D uncertain. There are 13 residues in the CDR3. The germline CDR1 and CDR2 sequences are LGHNA and YNFKEQ. V shed 1 base and J shed 5 bases, with 8 bases lying between them. The CDR3 nucleotides are TGTGCCAGCAGCCAAGCTTCAGAATATGGCTACACCTTC. It translates to CASSQASEYGYTF.

The gene calls are TRBV30 and TRBJ1-6; no definite D call. The ends were cut back, 4 bases at V and 10 bases at J, with 11 bases in the middle. The CDR3 extends over 12 amino acids. Germline values: CDR1 GTSNPN, CDR2 SVGIG (reference sequence). The CDR3 reads CAWNVAYSPLHF. The DNA for the CDR3 is TGTGCCTGGAACGTGGCGTACTCACCCCTCCACTTT.

The V call is TRBV5-4, the J call TRBJ2-4; D uncertain. Trimming shortened V by 4 bases and J by 4 bases, and 3 bases separated the two germline ends. Looked up from germline, CDR1 is SGHNT and CDR2 is YYREEE (reference sequence). The CDR3 runs to 11 residues. CDR3 nucleotide sequence: TGTGCCAGCAGCCTTAAAAACATTCAGTACTTC. Residues: CASSLKNIQYF.

V is TRBV9 and J is TRBJ2-7, with a tentative D call TRBD2 (5 bases). V gave up 1 base and J gave up 0 bases, with 8 bases separating them. The CDR3 has 14 residues. The germline CDR1 and CDR2 sequences are SGDLS and YYNGEE. The CDR3 region is CASSVLGDSYEQYF. The CDR3 DNA is TGTGCCAGCAGCGTATTGGGAGACTCCTACGAGCAGTACTTC.

V is TRBV7-9 and J is TRBJ1-4, with a possible D match to TRBD1 (6 bases). Germline lookup yields CDR1 SEHNR and CDR2 FQNEAQ (reference sequence). The CDR3 consists of 17 residues. The ends were cut back, 5 bases at V and 6 bases at J, with 22 bases in the middle. CDR3 region: CASSPRKGGAPDEKLFF. The CDR3 nucleotides are TGTGCCAGCAGCCCGCGTAAGGGGGGCGCCCCGGATGAAAAACTGTTTTTT.

The chain recombines TRBV4-3 with TRBJ1-2, with D hard to call. CDR3 length: 15 amino acids. The germline V gene has CDR1 LGHNA and CDR2 YSLEER. V gave up 0 bases and J gave up 4 bases, with 12 bases separating them. CDR3 nucleotides: TGCGCCAGCAGCCAAGATCAAGGAGGGATCTATGGCTACACCTTC. Protein sequence: CASSQDQGGIYGYTF.

J is TRBJ1-6 and V is TRBV7-6; no reliable D call. Germline values: CDR1 SGHVS, CDR2 FNYEAQ. CDR3 length: 17 amino acids. V was clipped by 1 base and J by 6 bases, with 16 bases between them. CDR3 sequence reads: CASSLGPRSGFNSPLHF. CDR3 sequence (DNA): TGTGCCAGCAGCTTAGGACCGAGAAGCGGGTTTAATTCACCCCTCCACTTT.

This clone was counted once. The V and J genes are TRBV20-1 and TRBJ2-7; TRBD1 or TRBD2 may be the D gene (5 bases each). Germline CDR1 reads DFQATT; CDR2 reads SNEGSKA (reference sequence). The CDR3 contains 11 residues. V was trimmed by 5 bases and J by 4 bases, leaving 9 bases between them. The CDR3, as DNA: TGCAGTGCTGGGGACCAGTACGAGCAGTACTTC. Amino acid sequence: CSAGDQYEQYF.

This clone was detected only once. This chain connects TRBV4-3 to TRBJ2-7, with D tentatively TRBD2 (5 bases). Trimming stripped 1 base from V and 6 bases from J, with 13 bases between. Germline values: CDR1 LGHNA, CDR2 YSLEER. The CDR3 extends over 14 amino acids. The CDR3 reads CASSQGASSGEQYF. The DNA for the CDR3 is TGCGCCAGCAGCCAAGGGGCCTCCAGCGGCGAGCAGTACTTC.

Here the CDR3 reads CASSPRGGRFATNEKLFF. The CDR3 nucleotides read TGTGCCAGCAGCCCAAGGGGTGGCCGATTCGCGACCAATGAAAAACTGTTTTTT. The chain uses TRBV7-9 and TRBJ1-4; D is possibly TRBD1 (5 bases). Trimming took 5 bases from V and 5 from J, leaving 24 bases between them. The CDR3 is made up of 18 amino acids. CDR1 and CDR2 (germline): SEHNR, FQNEAQ (reference sequence). The variable domain in full, with the rest retrieved from reference TRBV7-9 and TRBJ1-4, is DTGVSQNPRHKITKRGQNVTFRCDPISEHNRLYWYRQTLGQGPEFLTYFQNEAQLEKSRLLSDRFSAERPKGSFSTLEIQRTEQGDSAMYLCASSPRGGRFATNEKLFFGSGTQLSVL.

V and J are TRBV7-2 and TRBJ1-1; 10 positions agree with TRBD1. Germline lookup yields CDR1 SGHTA and CDR2 FQGNSA. V shed 3 bases and J 8 bases; nucleotides not matched to a gene: 6. This CDR3 has 14 residues. The CDR3 DNA reads as TGTGCCAGCAGCTTTACCTCGGGACAGGGGGAAGCTTTCTTT. It yields the protein CASSFTSGQGEAFF.

This clone was seen a single time. This chain joins TRBV10-3 and TRBJ1-5, with D possibly being TRBD1 (6 bases). The CDR3 sequence is 17 residues long. In germline, CDR1 is ENHRY, CDR2 SYGVKD. Trimming removed 2 bases from V and 2 bases from J, with 16 bases in between. The DNA for the CDR3 is TGTGCCATCAGTGAGGGGATGGGGGGCGCAGGCAATCAGCCCCAGCATTTT. This encodes CAISEGMGGAGNQPQHF.

The V call is TRBV27, the J call TRBJ2-4, with D possibly TRBD1 on 6 matching bases. The CDR3 loop spans 12 amino acids. Trimming removed 7 bases at V and 3 bases at J, with 7 bases between. Germline V gene lookup returns CDR1 MNHEY and CDR2 SMNVEV (reference sequence). The CDR3 region is CASKGDKNIQYF. DNA for the CDR3: TGTGCCAGCAAGGGGGACAAAAACATTCAGTACTTC.